These 4 T cell receptor beta chains were sequenced from one sample in a study. TCRdb used MiXCR to reprocess the RT-PCR reads, holding one entry per CDR3 protein. Of about 700,000 distinct CDR3 sequences listed, approximately 15% are singletons. Sequencing was performed on memory CD4+ T cells from blood. The receptors come from a female donor in good health, serving as a healthy control.

This clonotype was seen more than once but under ten times. The rearrangement links TRBV5-6 to TRBJ1-5; D is possibly TRBD1 (5 bases). CDR1 and CDR2 from the germline V gene are SGHDT and YYEEEE. The germline V and J ends were trimmed by 0 bases and 0 bases, with 13 bases remaining between them. The CDR3 is 17 amino acids. The CDR3 coding sequence is TGTGCCAGCAGCTTGGGGGACGGACTGAGTAGCAATCAGCCCCAGCATTTT. Translated, it gives CASSLGDGLSSNQPQHF.

In this sample, this clonotype turned up a few times. The rearrangement links TRBV6-1 to TRBJ1-5; tentative D call: TRBD1 (5 bases). V lost 10 bases, J lost 6 bases, and 19 bases lay in between. Germline V gene data show CDR1 as MNHNS and CDR2 as SASEGT. CDR3 size: 14 residues. The CDR3 reads CAIRRGDGLQPQHF. Written as DNA, the CDR3 is TGTGCCATCCGGAGAGGGGATGGGCTTCAGCCCCAGCATTTT.

This clonotype was picked up many times. The J gene is TRBJ2-3, the V gene TRBV7-2; TRBD2 agrees at 9 bases. CDR3 length: 15 residues. Germline V gene data show CDR1 as SGHTA and CDR2 as FQGNSA. The ends lost 5 bases at V and 5 bases at J; junction bases unmatched: 8. The CDR3 here is CASSNSGSGGDTQYF. The CDR3 coding sequence is TGTGCCAGCAGCAATAGCGGGAGTGGCGGAGATACGCAGTATTTT. The full variable domain, completed using reference TRBV7-2 and TRBJ2-3, is GAGVSQSPSNKVTEKGKDVELRCDPISGHTALYWYRQSLGQGLEFLIYFQGNSAPDKSGLPSDRFSAERTGGSVSTLTIQRTQQEDSAVYLCASSNSGSGGDTQYFGPGTRLTVL.

The V call is TRBV20-1, the J call TRBJ1-1, with 7 bases aligning to TRBD1. Trimming removed 5 bases from V and 2 bases from J; junction bases left unmatched: 8. This CDR3 has 14 residues. Germline CDR1 and CDR2: DFQATT and SNEGSKA (reference sequence). CDR3: CSAWADRLNTEAFF. Written as DNA, the CDR3 is TGCAGTGCTTGGGCGGACAGGCTAAACACTGAAGCTTTCTTT.